These T cell receptor beta chains were read from a single sample in a study of CD8 T cells in ankylosing spondylitis. Each CDR3 protein is one row after TCRdb ran MiXCR on the 5' RACE reads. The sample lists 300,000 to 400,000 distinct CDR3 sequences, about 14% occurring once. Sequenced sample: blood, either unsorted or a sorted T cell fraction (not recorded which). Receptors originate from a male donor with ankylosing spondylitis or in good health (not recorded which). Each CDR3 is given with its conserved first and last residue. Each record gives: V gene, J gene, clone size, D gene, CDR3 DNA, CDR3 protein. A D gene is named only where the DNA matches it firmly. The size entry is marked missing in some rows and otherwise reads once, few, many or a size class.

TRBV7-9	TRBJ2-3	many	TRBD1	TGTGCCAGCAGCCCCCGGACAGGGGAACGAGATACGCAGTATTTT	CASSPRTGERDTQYF
TRBV10-3	TRBJ1-1	few	TRBD1	TGTGCCATCGGTACAGGGGGCTTTAACACTGAAGCTTTCTTT	CAIGTGGFNTEAFF
TRBV5-1	TRBJ1-1	NA	NA	TGCGCCAGCAGCCGCTTGGAGGAGGGATTGTCTGAAGCTTTCTTT	CASSRLEEGLSEAFF
TRBV3-1	TRBJ2-1	NA	NA	TGTGCCAGCAGCCAACGGGGATCGAATGAGCAGTTCTTC	CASSQRGSNEQFF
TRBV12-3/TRBV12-4	TRBJ2-3	NA	TRBD2	TGTGCCAGCAGTCGACTAGCGGGGACTAGCACAGATACGCAGTATTTT	CASSRLAGTSTDTQYF
TRBV5-1	TRBJ2-7	many	TRBD1	TGCGCCAGCAGCGGTGGGACAGGGGGCGAGCAGTACTTC	CASSGGTGGEQYF
TRBV5-1	TRBJ2-7	NA	NA	TGCGCCAGCAGCCCGGGGTCCGGGGCCCGGTACGAGCAGTACTTC	CASSPGSGARYEQYF
TRBV20-1	TRBJ1-4	few	NA	TGCAGTGCTAGAAGGCCAGAGGCGGAAAAACTGTTTTTT	CSARRPEAEKLFF
TRBV14	TRBJ2-1	few	NA	TGTGCCAGCAGCCAAGATTCCGGACGTCGCGATGAGCAGTTCTTC	CASSQDSGRRDEQFF
TRBV27	TRBJ1-1	few	NA	TGTGCCAGCAGATCTGGGTTGGGGAACACTGAAGCTTTCTTT	CASRSGLGNTEAFF
TRBV20-1	TRBJ2-3	few	TRBD2	TGCAGTGCTAGAGGTAGTAGCGGGATAATCACAGATACGCAGTATTTT	CSARGSSGIITDTQYF
TRBV4-1	TRBJ2-7	NA	TRBD2	TGCGCCAGCAGCCCTCTCGGGAGGGCTTACGAGCAGTACTTC	CASSPLGRAYEQYF
TRBV4-2	TRBJ2-2	NA	NA	TGTGCCAGCGGCCAAGTAACAGGGAGTCCCGGGGAGCTGTTTTTT	CASGQVTGSPGELFF
TRBV3-1	TRBJ1-1	few	NA	TGTGCCAGCAGCCAAGTATTCGACGGCTCCGCTTTCTTT	CASSQVFDGSAFF
TRBV10-3	TRBJ2-7	many	NA	TGTGCCATCCGGGCAGAGCAATCCTACGAGCAGTACTTC	CAIRAEQSYEQYF
TRBV5-6	TRBJ2-1	NA	NA	TGTGCCAGCAGCCAAGGCCGGGGCTATCAGTTCTTC	CASSQGRGYQFF
TRBV4-2	TRBJ1-1	NA	TRBD1	TGTGCCAGCAGCCAAGATCAGACAGGGCGAACTGAAGCTTTCTTT	CASSQDQTGRTEAFF
TRBV20-1	TRBJ2-5	NA	NA	TGCAGTGCTATAGGACTTTTTCTAAAAGAGACCCAGTACTTC	CSAIGLFLKETQYF
TRBV10-3	TRBJ2-5	NA	NA	TGTGCCATCAGTGAGTCAGGACCGAACGCGGGGGAGACCCAGTACTTC	CAISESGPNAGETQYF
TRBV12-3/TRBV12-4	TRBJ1-1	many	TRBD1	TGTGCCAGCAGTTTTGGGGTAACAGGGGAGGACACTGAAGCTTTCTTT	CASSFGVTGEDTEAFF
TRBV7-9	TRBJ1-4	many	TRBD1	TGTGCCAGCAGCCGGGACAGAGAAAAACTGTTTTTT	CASSRDREKLFF
TRBV10-3	TRBJ1-1	NA	NA	TGTGCCATCAGGCAGGGCTTCGGCACTGAAGCTTTCTTT	CAIRQGFGTEAFF
TRBV2	TRBJ2-1	few	NA	TGTGCCAGCTTCCCCGGGACTCTCGTCTTCAATGAGCAGTTCTTC	CASFPGTLVFNEQFF
TRBV20-1	TRBJ1-1	NA	NA	TGCAGTGCATCAGGTTACCCTGAAGCTTTCTTT	CSASGYPEAFF
TRBV5-6	TRBJ2-1	few	NA	TGTGCCAGCAGCTTGCCCACGGACAATGAGCAGTTCTTC	CASSLPTDNEQFF
TRBV29-1	TRBJ2-2	NA	NA	TGCAGCGTTGCAAGGGGGAGACTGGCCGGGGAGCTGTTTTTT	CSVARGRLAGELFF
TRBV5-1	TRBJ2-5	NA	TRBD1	TGCGCCAGCAGCCAGGGGGCGGAAGAGACCCAGTACTTC	CASSQGAEETQYF
TRBV20-1	TRBJ2-1	few	NA	TGCAGTGCTAGAGTAGGAAACCCCTACAATGAGCAGTTCTTC	CSARVGNPYNEQFF
TRBV7-2	TRBJ2-5	few	NA	TGTGCCAGCAGCTTAAGGGCGGGGCAAGAGACCCAGTACTTC	CASSLRAGQETQYF
TRBV5-1	TRBJ2-7	NA	NA	TGCGCCAGCAGCTCCACGTTGGGTCCCTACGAGCAGTACTTC	CASSSTLGPYEQYF
TRBV29-1	TRBJ2-1	NA	NA	TGCAGCGCTGGCCACGGAAACGAGCAGTTCTTC	CSAGHGNEQFF
TRBV3-1	TRBJ2-1	few	TRBD1	TGTGCCAGCAGCCCAGGACAGGAAAGGAATGAGCAGTTCTTC	CASSPGQERNEQFF
TRBV5-1	TRBJ2-7	NA	NA	TGCGCCAGCAGCCCCCGACAGGCGACCTCCTACGAGCAGTACTTC	CASSPRQATSYEQYF
TRBV4-2	TRBJ2-7	NA	NA	TGTGCCAGCAGCCAGGGGGGGCAGTACGAGCAGTACTTC	CASSQGGQYEQYF
TRBV12-3/TRBV12-4	TRBJ2-1	many	NA	TGTGCCAGCAGTTTAGCCAATGAGCAGTTCTTC	CASSLANEQFF
TRBV12-3/TRBV12-4	TRBJ1-1	NA	NA	TGTGCCAGCAGTTTTTGGCAGGGTAATGAAGCTTTCTTT	CASSFWQGNEAFF
TRBV11-3	TRBJ2-1	few	NA	TGTGCCAGCAGCTTTGGGGCTTCCAACGATGAGCAGTTCTTC	CASSFGASNDEQFF
TRBV11-2	TRBJ2-7	few	NA	TGTGCCAGCAGCTTAGAATTTAGTGTGGGGCTTGGGGCGGGCTACGAGCAGTACTTC	CASSLEFSVGLGAGYEQYF
TRBV4-1	TRBJ1-1	few	NA	TGCGCCAGCAGCCGCAAAAAGGGGATAAAAGACGGACCCCACACTGAAGCTTTCTTT	CASSRKKGIKDGPHTEAFF
TRBV11-2	TRBJ2-3	NA	NA	TGTGCCAGCAGCCCCCTGGTATCCATGGATACGCAGTATTTT	CASSPLVSMDTQYF